What follows are 28 T cell receptor beta chains derived from one specimen sequenced in a study of prognosis after radiotherapy for stage I lung cancer. From genomic DNA, two-round multiplex PCR was used to amplify TCR beta CDR3. With primers specific to each TRBV and TRBJ gene, the first-round PCR was performed. TCRdb analysed the multiplex PCR reads with MiXCR anew, one entry per CDR3 protein. This sample has about 26,000 distinct CDR3 sequences, with 30% found just once. Sequencing was performed on PBMCs, taken before or after stereotactic body radiation therapy (not recorded which). These receptors originate from a donor over 45 with non-small cell lung cancer.

This clonotype was seen at least ten times. This chain joins TRBV24-1 and TRBJ2-1, with a weak D call TRBD1 (5 bases). The CDR3 length is 15 residues. CDR1 is KGHDR, CDR2 SFDVKD, per germline. The germline V and J ends were trimmed by 3 bases and 3 bases, with 11 bases remaining between them. The CDR3 DNA sequence: TGTGCCACCAGTGATAGGGGAAGAGGCTACAATGAGCAGTTCTTC. It yields the protein CATSDRGRGYNEQFF.

In the case of this clonotype: It may be a read error: a sequence one base away is much more abundant. The V gene is TRBV9, the J gene TRBJ2-5; TRBD1 might be the D (5 bases). With 0 bases removed from V and 2 bases from J, the gap between germline ends came to 14 bases. This CDR3 is built from 16 residues. Germline V gives CDR1 SGDLS, CDR2 YYNGEE. The CDR3 DNA reads TGTGCCAGCAGCGTAGCAGGGCAGTTTATTCAAGAGACCCAGTACTTC. Protein product: CASSVAGQFIQETQYF.

CDR3 sequence: CASSWDKNSPLHF. The DNA for the CDR3 is TGTGCCAGCAGCTGGGACAAAAATTCACCCCTCCACTTT. The chain employs TRBV7-3 and TRBJ1-6, with D perhaps TRBD1 (6 bases). V lost 4 bases and J 7 bases, leaving 8 bases between the germline ends. The CDR3 extends over 13 amino acids. Looked up from germline, CDR1 is SGHTA and CDR2 is FQGTGA.

This clonotype came up many times. The chain joins TRBV6-2 or TRBV6-3 to TRBJ1-4; D is possibly TRBD1 (5 bases). Trimming cost V 4 bases and J 6 bases, with 21 bases left between them. Germline V lookup: CDR1 MNHEY, CDR2 SVGEGT. The length of the CDR3 is 17 residues. The CDR3 coding sequence is TGTGCCAGCAGTTCCGACCTCCTCCGGGACGGACATGAAAAACTGTTTTTT. Its protein is CASSSDLLRDGHEKLFF.

Concerning this clonotype itself: A much more abundant neighbour one base away suggests this may be a read error. This chain connects TRBV25-1 to TRBJ2-5; the match to TRBD1 covers 7 bases. After removal of 4 bases from V and 1 base from J, the junction contained 6 bases not matched to a gene. There are 15 residues in the CDR3. Germline CDR1 reads MGHDK; CDR2 reads SYGVNS. The CDR3 reads CASSASTGTQETQYF. Here the CDR3 DNA reads TGTGCCAGCAGTGCCTCGACAGGGACCCAAGAGACCCAGTACTTC.

This clonotype has at least ten counts. The chain joins TRBV7-3 to TRBJ2-2, with D possibly TRBD1 on 6 matching bases. CDR3 length: 13 residues. CDR1 and CDR2 (germline): SGHTA, FQGTGA. Trimming shortened V by 5 bases and J by 7 bases, and 11 bases separated the two germline ends. The CDR3: CASSRTDNGELFF. The CDR3, as DNA: TGTGCCAGCAGCCGGACAGATAACGGGGAGCTGTTTTTT.

The table lists this clonotype with many counts. V gene TRBV28 combines with J gene TRBJ2-7; 16 nucleotides align to TRBD2. The J segment lost 7 bases and the V segment lost 5 bases, leaving 5 bases of the junction unmatched. This CDR3 is built from 15 residues. Germline V CDR1 and CDR2: MDHEN, SYDVKM. The CDR3 protein is CASSLGLAGGREQYF. CDR3 nucleotide sequence: TGTGCCAGCAGTCTGGGACTAGCGGGAGGGCGAGAGCAGTACTTC.

This clonotype was counted ten times or more. J is TRBJ2-5 and V is TRBV27, with D unclear. Trimming shortened V by 5 bases and J by 4 bases, and 11 bases separated the two germline ends. Per germline, CDR1 MNHEY and CDR2 SMNVEV (reference sequence). CDR3 size: 13 residues. Written as DNA, the CDR3 is TGTGCCAGCAGTATTCGGTCCGGAGAGACCCAGTACTTC. This gives the protein CASSIRSGETQYF.

This clonotype appeared many times. CDR3 sequence: CASRAGTSGTDTQYF. The CDR3 DNA follows: TGTGCCAGCAGAGCCGGGACTAGCGGAACAGATACGCAGTATTTT. The chain employs TRBV3-1 and TRBJ2-3, with TRBD2 matching over 11 bases. Per the germline V gene, CDR1 is LGHDT and CDR2 is YNNKEL (reference sequence). This CDR3 has 15 amino acids. V gave up 6 bases and J gave up 3 bases; unmatched junction bases: 5.

This clonotype was counted a few times. Given a much more abundant clone one base away, this may be a read error. The chain recombines TRBV15 with TRBJ2-5, with D maybe TRBD2 (6 bases). This CDR3 contains 14 residues. Trimming removed 5 bases at V and 4 bases at J, with 14 bases between. Germline V lookup: CDR1 LNHNV, CDR2 YYDKDF (reference sequence). The DNA for the CDR3 is TGTGCCACCAGCGTACTAGAGGGAGGAGAGACCCAGTACTTC. It is translated as CATSVLEGGETQYF.

This clonotype was seen many times. The chain recombines TRBV5-1 with TRBJ2-5; 9 bases line up with TRBD2. The germline CDR1 and CDR2 sequences are SGHRS and YFSETQ. The V segment lost 0 bases and the J segment 5 bases; nucleotides outside the gene matches: 11. There are 17 residues in the CDR3. CDR3 DNA: TGCGCCAGCAGCTTGGGGGGGACTAGCCGTCTATGGGAGACCCAGTACTTC. Residues: CASSLGGTSRLWETQYF.

A remark on this clonotype: A read error is possible here, since a much larger clone lies one base away. V is TRBV10-3 and J is TRBJ2-5; D gene uncertain. The CDR3 sequence is 12 residues long. Germline loops: CDR1 ENHRY, CDR2 SYGVKD. The V and J ends lost 4 bases and 4 bases respectively, with 7 bases between them. In DNA form, the CDR3 reads TGTGCCATCAGTGCCATATCAGAGACCCAGTACTTC. Protein sequence: CAISAISETQYF.

On this clonotype itself: A much larger clone lies a single base off, so this may be a read error. This chain links TRBV6-5 with TRBJ2-3; D unresolved. V lost 4 bases, J lost 0 bases, and 11 bases lay in between. This CDR3 region has 15 residues. Germline V lookup: CDR1 MNHEY, CDR2 SVGAGI. CDR3 loop: CASSSFWASTDTQYF. The DNA of the CDR3 is TGTGCCAGCAGTTCTTTCTGGGCGAGCACAGATACGCAGTATTTT.

Notes on this clonotype: A much larger clone lies a single base off, so this may be a read error. The rearrangement uses TRBV20-1 and TRBJ1-1; D gene unclear. Trimming took 5 bases from V and 7 from J, leaving 17 bases between them. This CDR3 comprises 13 residues. CDR1 DFQATT and CDR2 SNEGSKA come from the germline V gene (reference sequence). The CDR3 protein is CSASSGFDGEAFF. The CDR3 DNA reads as TGCAGTGCTTCCTCCGGGTTCGATGGTGAAGCTTTCTTT.

The table lists this clonotype with many counts. The rearrangement links TRBV28 to TRBJ1-5, with a tentative D call TRBD1 (6 bases). This CDR3 is built from 15 residues. V shed 6 bases and J shed 7 bases, with 19 bases lying between them. Looked up from germline, CDR1 is MDHEN and CDR2 is SYDVKM. The CDR3 here is CASSLSGTILQPQHF. The CDR3 DNA follows: TGTGCCAGCAGCCTCTCTGGGACAATTTTACAGCCCCAGCATTTT.

This clonotype occurred many times. The CDR3 nucleotides are TGCAGTGCTAGGGACAGGGGGAGGGGAAACACCATATATTTT. It encodes CSARDRGRGNTIYF. The chain couples TRBV20-1 to TRBJ1-3, with 10 bases identical to TRBD1. Trimming removed 3 bases from V and 4 bases from J; junction bases left unmatched: 3. The length of the CDR3 is 14 residues. Looked up from germline, CDR1 is DFQATT and CDR2 is SNEGSKA (reference sequence).

This clonotype was picked up many times. This chain links TRBV6-2 or TRBV6-3 with TRBJ2-1, with 11 nucleotides matching TRBD2. The CDR3 runs to 16 residues. Germline V gene lookup returns CDR1 MNHEY and CDR2 SVGEGT. Germline trimming cut 5 bases from V and 8 bases from J; bases unmatched to any gene: 11. The CDR3 here is CASSEMTGTSGHEQFF. The CDR3 nucleotides read TGTGCCAGCAGTGAAATGACCGGGACTAGCGGTCATGAGCAGTTCTTC.

This clonotype was picked up many times. The chain links TRBV4-1 to TRBJ2-3, with 8 positions matching TRBD1. The CDR3 length is 15 residues. CDR1 is MGHRA, CDR2 YSYEKL, per germline. V shed 6 bases, J shed 0 bases, and the junction held 5 bases outside the gene matches. CDR3 protein: CASSWDRTSTDTQYF. DNA for the CDR3: TGCGCCAGCAGTTGGGACAGGACAAGCACAGATACGCAGTATTTT.

This clonotype occurred many times. The gene calls are TRBV27 and TRBJ1-2, with D unclear. The V gene's germline CDR1 is MNHEY and CDR2 SMNVEV (reference sequence). The length of the CDR3 is 15 residues. With 2 bases removed from V and 4 bases from J, the gap between germline ends came to 14 bases. For the CDR3, the DNA is TGTGCCAGCAGTTTAAGGACGGGCAGATCCTATGGCTACACCTTC. Its translation is CASSLRTGRSYGYTF.

J is TRBJ2-7 and V is TRBV7-9, with D perhaps matching TRBD2 (5 bases). This CDR3 comprises 17 residues. The V end was cut by 4 bases, the J end by 5 bases, with 24 bases between. The germline V gene encodes CDR1 SEHNR and CDR2 FQNEAQ (reference sequence). CDR3 sequence (DNA): TGTGCCAGCAGCTCCAAGAGAGCGAGGGTTTTCGTCCACGAGCAGTACTTC. Encoded protein: CASSSKRARVFVHEQYF.

V usage is TRBV6-2 or TRBV6-3 and J usage is TRBJ1-2; D unclear. Trimming cost V 6 bases and J 4 bases, with 9 bases left between them. This CDR3 spans 12 amino acids. CDR1 MNHEY and CDR2 SVGEGT come from the germline V gene. This chain's CDR3 is CASRKTTYGYTF. The CDR3 DNA is TGTGCCAGCAGAAAAACCACCTATGGCTACACCTTC.

At least ten counts were recorded for this clonotype. V is TRBV2 and J is TRBJ1-4, with D perhaps TRBD1 (5 bases). The CDR3 loop spans 15 amino acids. Germline V gene sequence: CDR1 SNHLY, CDR2 FYNNEI. The germline V and J ends were trimmed by 7 bases and 11 bases, with 23 bases remaining between them. The CDR3 DNA reads TGTGCCAGCAACGAGGGGCCCAGGGACCCCGAGAAACTGTTTTTT. Protein sequence: CASNEGPRDPEKLFF. Supplemented by reference TRBV2 and TRBJ1-4, the full variable domain reads EPEVTQTPSHQVTQMGQEVILRCVPISNHLYFYWYRQILGQKVEFLVSFYNNEISEKSEIFDDQFSVERPDGSNFTLKIRSTKLEDSAMYFCASNEGPRDPEKLFFGSGTQLSVL.

As concerns this clonotype: Given a much more abundant clone one base away, this may be a read error. The chain carries TRBV2 and TRBJ2-1; D is unresolved. This CDR3 region has 14 residues. Germline V lookup: CDR1 SNHLY, CDR2 FYNNEI. V lost 7 bases and J lost 8, with 18 bases in between. CDR3 nucleotide sequence: TGTGCCAGCATGAACTTCCTGGGTTACGATGAGCAGTTCTTC. Amino acids: CASMNFLGYDEQFF.

There are many counts of this clonotype. The chain recombines TRBV6-5 with TRBJ1-2; D perhaps matches TRBD1 (5 bases). Germline V gene data show CDR1 as MNHEY and CDR2 as SVGAGI. Trimming stripped 0 bases from V and 6 bases from J, with 14 bases between. The CDR3 length is 15 residues. The CDR3: CASSYSIGGGDGYTF. CDR3 in DNA: TGTGCCAGCAGTTACTCGATTGGGGGGGGAGATGGCTACACCTTC.

Concerning this clonotype: Given a much more abundant clone one base away, this may be a read error. The J gene is TRBJ1-1, the V gene TRBV28; no definite D call. V was shortened by 4 bases and J by 8 bases, with 14 bases between the two germline ends. This CDR3 has 13 residues. CDR1 and CDR2 from the germline V gene are MDHEN and SYDVKM. In DNA, the CDR3 is TGTGCCAGCAGTTCAATTGGTCCCGCGGAAGCTTTCTTT. Translation gives CASSSIGPAEAFF.

This clonotype was seen many times. The V gene is TRBV20-1, the J gene TRBJ2-1, with 9 bases identical to TRBD2. The CDR3 length is 14 residues. V was pared by 4 bases and J by 9 bases, with 10 bases of the junction left unmatched. Germline values: CDR1 DFQATT, CDR2 SNEGSKA (reference sequence). The DNA for the CDR3 is TGCAGTGCTACTCCGGGACTAGCAGAGGGTGAGCAGTTCTTC. Encoded protein: CSATPGLAEGEQFF.

This clonotype was seen only a few times. A read error may explain this, as a much larger clone is one base away. As the CDR3 is not closed by the conserved phenylalanine or tryptophan, this likely results from a read error. The CDR3 is CASSLRHANTGELFY. The DNA of the CDR3 is TGTGCCAGCAGCTTGAGGCATGCGAACACCGGGGAGCTGTTTTAT. The rearrangement joins TRBV5-5 to TRBJ2-2; D is unclear. Germline CDR1 and CDR2: SGHKS and YYEKEE (reference sequence). This CDR3 has 15 amino acids. V lost 1 base to trimming and J lost 0 bases, with 7 bases between them.

There are many counts of this clonotype. The genes are TRBV6-5 and TRBJ2-4, with D tentatively TRBD1 or TRBD2 (7 bases each). Trimming removed 0 bases from V and 8 bases from J, with 14 bases in between. Per the germline V gene, CDR1 is MNHEY and CDR2 is SVGAGI. The CDR3 contains 15 residues. CDR3 coding DNA: TGTGCCAGCAGTTACTCCAGGGGGGGAGGGGACATTCAGTACTTC. Its protein product is CASSYSRGGGDIQYF.